Each of the 9 T cell receptor beta chains below was sequenced from the same sample in a study of CD8+ T cells in alopecia areata. Reverse transcribed after extraction, RNA yielded cDNA as the sequencing template. Generated by immunoSEQ multiplex PCR, the TCRdb table keeps only in-frame clones and is missing some. The table shows over 150,000 clones, with around 63% occurring only once. This sample comprised CD4+ T cells sorted from blood, obtained at week 0. These receptors were obtained from a human donor with alopecia areata.

The gene calls are TRBV10-3 and TRBJ2-3; TRBD1 aligns across 12 bases. The CDR3 runs 14 residues. The germline V gene encodes CDR1 ENHRY and CDR2 SYGVKD. Trimming at V came to 11 bases and at J to 8 bases, leaving 11 bases not matched to a gene. CDR3 residues: CAATGTGGAGTQYF. The CDR3 nucleotides read TGTGCCGCCACCGGGACAGGGGGCGCGGGTACGCAGTATTTT.

This clone turned up a few times. The chain is built from TRBV2 and TRBJ2-5; TRBD2 agrees at 8 bases. Trimming took 6 bases from V and 4 from J; bases not matched to a gene: 10. This CDR3 contains 15 residues. The germline gives CDR1 SNHLY, CDR2 FYNNEI. The CDR3 is CASSVSGGSRETQYF. CDR3 DNA: TGTGCCAGCAGCGTCAGCGGGGGCTCCCGAGAGACCCAGTACTTC.

This clone came up a few times. V usage is TRBV4-3 and J usage is TRBJ1-1; D unclear. The CDR3 has 14 residues. Trimming took off 0 bases at V and 1 base at J, with 6 bases between the two ends. CDR1 is LGHNA, CDR2 YSLEER, per germline. The CDR3 DNA reads as TGCGCCAGCAGCCAAGATATGAAGAACACTGAAGCTTTCTTT. This translates into CASSQDMKNTEAFF.

V and J are TRBV29-1 and TRBJ2-3; D ambiguous. In germline, CDR1 is SQVTM, CDR2 ANQGSEA. The CDR3 is made up of 14 amino acids. V lost 0 bases and J lost 4, with 11 bases in between. The CDR3 here is CSVEDLERADTQYF. Written as DNA, the CDR3 is TGCAGCGTTGAAGATCTGGAGCGAGCAGATACGCAGTATTTT.

This chain uses TRBV5-6 with TRBJ1-4; possible D gene TRBD1, 6 bases. The CDR3 contains 15 residues. Looked up from germline, CDR1 is SGHDT and CDR2 is YYEEEE. V lost 4 bases to trimming and J lost 3 bases, with 13 bases between them. The CDR3 sequence: CASSAAGVPNEKLFF. CDR3 DNA sequence: TGTGCCAGCAGCGCCGCAGGGGTCCCTAATGAAAAACTGTTTTTT.

The V gene is TRBV4-3, the J gene TRBJ2-1; 7 bases align to TRBD2. The CDR3 is 18 amino acids. The trim removed 0 bases at V and 2 bases at J, leaving 10 bases unmatched. Germline CDR1 reads LGHNA; CDR2 reads YSLEER. This CDR3 is CASSQDPTVGLTYNEQFF. The CDR3 DNA follows: TGCGCCAGCAGCCAAGACCCAACAGTGGGACTAACCTACAATGAGCAGTTCTTC.

The V and J genes are TRBV9 and TRBJ2-1; D is tentatively TRBD1 or TRBD2 (6 bases each). This CDR3 has 15 residues. V shed 2 bases and J shed 0 bases, with 9 bases lying between them. CDR1 and CDR2 from the germline V gene are SGDLS and YYNGEE. CDR3: CASSVRGPSYNEQFF. CDR3 nucleotide sequence: TGTGCCAGCAGCGTCCGGGGGCCCTCCTACAATGAGCAGTTCTTC.

This clone was seen a single time. The chain combines TRBV29-1 with TRBJ1-4; D unresolved. Germline assignment: CDR1 SQVTM and CDR2 ANQGSEA. Between the trimmed V and J ends, which lost 7 bases and 5 bases, there was a span of 11 bases. CDR3 length: 12 residues. CDR3 loop: CSAREPNEKLFF. The CDR3 DNA follows: TGCAGCGCCCGGGAGCCAAATGAAAAACTGTTTTTT.

The chain is built from TRBV5-4 and TRBJ1-5; D gene unclear. The germline V and J ends were trimmed by 0 bases and 4 bases, with 11 bases remaining between them. This CDR3 comprises 15 residues. In germline, CDR1 is SGHNT, CDR2 YYREEE (reference sequence). CDR3 amino acids: CASSLAPGGNQPQHF. The CDR3 DNA follows: TGTGCCAGCAGCTTGGCCCCAGGAGGTAATCAGCCCCAGCATTTT.